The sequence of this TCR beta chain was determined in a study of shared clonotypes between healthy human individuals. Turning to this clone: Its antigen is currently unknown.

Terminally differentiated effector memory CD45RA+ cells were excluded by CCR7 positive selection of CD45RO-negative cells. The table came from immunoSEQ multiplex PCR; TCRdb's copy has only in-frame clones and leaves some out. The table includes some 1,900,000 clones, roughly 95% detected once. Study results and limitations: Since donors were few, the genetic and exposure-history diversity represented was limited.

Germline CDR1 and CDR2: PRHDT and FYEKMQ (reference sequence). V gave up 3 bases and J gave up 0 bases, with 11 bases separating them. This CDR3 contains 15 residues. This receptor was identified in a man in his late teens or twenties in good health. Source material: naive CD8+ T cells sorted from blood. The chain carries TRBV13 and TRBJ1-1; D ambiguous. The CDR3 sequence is CASSLVQSMNTEAFF. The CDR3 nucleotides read TGTGCCAGCAGCTTGGTGCAGTCGATGAACACTGAAGCTTTCTTT.